This TCR beta chain emerged from a study of T cells in Graves' hyperthyroidism and ophthalmopathy. The V end was cut by 4 bases, the J end by 3 bases, with 9 bases between. Germline-derived CDR1 and CDR2 are SQVTM and ANQGSEA. The CDR3 spans 13 residues. Graves' hyperthyroidism was deemed stable given no ophthalmopathy progression within 18 months. The PBMCs were taken from around 9.1 ml of fresh peripheral blood. From RNA transcripts, TCR beta CDR3 regions were amplified. TCR CDR3 underwent first-round RT-PCR with the HTBI primer set. TCRdb itself ran the multiplex PCR reads through MiXCR, one entry per CDR3 protein. The sample yields approximately 520,000 distinct CDR3 sequences, 20% seen once.

This chain joins TRBV29-1 and TRBJ2-2; no definite D call. The source material was blood. This TCR came from a man aged 18-30 years with Graves' hyperthyroidism. For the CDR3, the DNA is TGCAGCGTTGGCGGTTTAGACACCGGGGAGCTGTTTTTT. This encodes CSVGGLDTGELFF.